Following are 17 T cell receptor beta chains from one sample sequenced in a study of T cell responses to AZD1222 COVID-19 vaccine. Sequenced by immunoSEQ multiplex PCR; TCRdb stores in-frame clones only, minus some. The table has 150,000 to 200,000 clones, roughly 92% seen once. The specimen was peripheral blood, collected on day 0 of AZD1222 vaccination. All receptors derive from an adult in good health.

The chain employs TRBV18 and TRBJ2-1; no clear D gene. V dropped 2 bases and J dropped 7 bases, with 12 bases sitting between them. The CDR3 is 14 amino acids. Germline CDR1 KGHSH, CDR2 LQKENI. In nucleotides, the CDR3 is TGTGCCAGCTCACCAACCCAGGACCCTAATGAGCAGTTCTTC. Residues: CASSPTQDPNEQFF. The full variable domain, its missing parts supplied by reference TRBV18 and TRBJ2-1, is NAGVMQNPRHLVRRRGQEARLRCSPMKGHSHVYWYRQLPEEGLKFMVYLQKENIIDESGMPKERFSAEFPKEGPSILRIQQVVRGDSAAYFCASSPTQDPNEQFFGPGTRLTVL.

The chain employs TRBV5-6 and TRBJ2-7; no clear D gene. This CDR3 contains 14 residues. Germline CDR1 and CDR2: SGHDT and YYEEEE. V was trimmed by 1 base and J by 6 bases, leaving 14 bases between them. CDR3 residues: CASSLMSSPAEQYF. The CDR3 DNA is TGTGCCAGCAGCTTGATGTCATCTCCCGCCGAGCAGTACTTC.

The CDR3 protein is CASSQTGNYGYTF. The DNA for the CDR3 is TGTGCCAGTAGCCAGACAGGGAACTATGGCTACACCTTC. V and J are TRBV19 and TRBJ1-2; TRBD1 agrees at 7 bases. The J segment lost 2 bases and the V segment lost 6 bases, leaving 3 bases of the junction unmatched. The CDR3 extends over 13 amino acids. Germline V gives CDR1 LNHDA, CDR2 SQIVND (reference sequence).

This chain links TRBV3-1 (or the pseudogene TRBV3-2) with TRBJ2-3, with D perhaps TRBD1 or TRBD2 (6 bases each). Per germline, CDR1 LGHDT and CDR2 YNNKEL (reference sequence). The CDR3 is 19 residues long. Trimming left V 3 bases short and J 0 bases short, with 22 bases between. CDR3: CASSHEGDFAGPSTDTQYF. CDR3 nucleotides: TGTGCCAGCAGCCATGAGGGGGACTTTGCGGGGCCTAGCACAGATACGCAGTATTTT.

The CDR3 reads CASSIGGGTRNGYTF. CDR3 DNA: TGTGCCAGTAGTATAGGCGGGGGGACCCGAAATGGCTACACCTTC. The gene calls are TRBV19 and TRBJ1-2, with a weak D call TRBD1 (5 bases). This CDR3 is 15 amino acids long. CDR1 LNHDA and CDR2 SQIVND come from the germline V gene (reference sequence). V was pared by 1 base and J by 6 bases, with 15 bases between.

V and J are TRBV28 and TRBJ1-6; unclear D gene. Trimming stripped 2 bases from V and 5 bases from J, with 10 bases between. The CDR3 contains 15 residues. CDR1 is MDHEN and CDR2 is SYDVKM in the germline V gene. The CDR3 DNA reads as TGTGCCAGCAGTTTAGGGAGATCCGATAATTCACCCCTCCACTTT. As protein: CASSLGRSDNSPLHF. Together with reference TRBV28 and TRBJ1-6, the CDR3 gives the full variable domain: DVKVTQSSRYLVKRTGEKVFLECVQDMDHENMFWYRQDPGLGLRLIYFSYDVKMKEKGDIPEGYSVSREKKERFSLILESASTNQTSMYLCASSLGRSDNSPLHFGNGTRLTVT.

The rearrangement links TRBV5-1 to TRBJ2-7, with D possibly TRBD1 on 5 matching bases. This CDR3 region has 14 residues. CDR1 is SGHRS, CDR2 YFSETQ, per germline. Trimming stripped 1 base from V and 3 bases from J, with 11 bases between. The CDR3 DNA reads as TGCGCCAGCAGCTTGTCGCCCAGGGACTACGAGCAGTACTTC. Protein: CASSLSPRDYEQYF.

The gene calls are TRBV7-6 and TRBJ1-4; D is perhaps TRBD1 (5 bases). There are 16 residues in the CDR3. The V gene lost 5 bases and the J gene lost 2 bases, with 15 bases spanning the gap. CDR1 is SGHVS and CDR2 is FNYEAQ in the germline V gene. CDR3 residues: CASSQGTGVTNEKLFF. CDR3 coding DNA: TGTGCCAGCAGCCAAGGGACGGGCGTCACTAATGAAAAACTGTTTTTT. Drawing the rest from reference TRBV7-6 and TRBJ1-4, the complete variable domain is GAGVSQSPRYKVTKRGQDVALRCDPISGHVSLYWYRQALGQGPEFLTYFNYEAQQDKSGLPNDRFSAERPEGSISTLTIQRTEQRDSAMYRCASSQGTGVTNEKLFFGSGTQLSVL.

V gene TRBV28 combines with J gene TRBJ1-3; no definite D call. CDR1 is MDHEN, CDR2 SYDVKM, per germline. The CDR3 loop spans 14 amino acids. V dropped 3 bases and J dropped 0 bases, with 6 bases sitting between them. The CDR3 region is CASSLVLSGNTIYF. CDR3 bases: TGTGCCAGCAGTTTGGTCCTCTCTGGAAACACCATATATTTT.

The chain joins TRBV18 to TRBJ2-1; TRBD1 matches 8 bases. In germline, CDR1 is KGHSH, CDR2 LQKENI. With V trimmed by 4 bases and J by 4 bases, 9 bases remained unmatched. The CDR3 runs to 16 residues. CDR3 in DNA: TGTGCCAGCTCACTTGCCGGGACAGGACCTTACAATGAGCAGTTCTTC. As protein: CASSLAGTGPYNEQFF.

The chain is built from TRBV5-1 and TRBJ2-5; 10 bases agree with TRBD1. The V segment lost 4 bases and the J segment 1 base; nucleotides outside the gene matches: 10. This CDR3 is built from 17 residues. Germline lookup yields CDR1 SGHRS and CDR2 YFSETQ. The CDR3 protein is CASSPRTGGRGQETQYF. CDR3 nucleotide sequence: TGCGCCAGCAGCCCACGGACAGGGGGAAGGGGCCAAGAGACCCAGTACTTC.

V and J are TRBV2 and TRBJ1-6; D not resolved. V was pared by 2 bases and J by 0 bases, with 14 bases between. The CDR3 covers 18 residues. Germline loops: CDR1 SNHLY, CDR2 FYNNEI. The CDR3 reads CASSEYSLRNSYNSPLHF. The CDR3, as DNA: TGTGCCAGCAGTGAATATTCTCTGAGGAACTCCTATAATTCACCCCTCCACTTT.

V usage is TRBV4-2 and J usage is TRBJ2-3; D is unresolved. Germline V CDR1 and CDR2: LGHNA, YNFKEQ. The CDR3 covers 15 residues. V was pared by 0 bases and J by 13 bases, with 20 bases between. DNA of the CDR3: TGTGCCAGCAGCCAAGAATTCGCCTCTGCTCCTCCGGAGTATTTT. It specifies CASSQEFASAPPEYF.

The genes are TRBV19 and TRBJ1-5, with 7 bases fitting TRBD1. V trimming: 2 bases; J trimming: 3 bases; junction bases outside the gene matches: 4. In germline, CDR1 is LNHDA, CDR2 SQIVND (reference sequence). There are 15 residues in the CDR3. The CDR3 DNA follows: TGTGCCAGTAGTATAATGGGACAGTCCAATCAGCCCCAGCATTTT. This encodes CASSIMGQSNQPQHF.

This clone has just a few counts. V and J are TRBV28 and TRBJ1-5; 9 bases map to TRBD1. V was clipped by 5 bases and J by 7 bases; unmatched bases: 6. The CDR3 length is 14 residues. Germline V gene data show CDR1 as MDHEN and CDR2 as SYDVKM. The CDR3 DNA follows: TGTGCCAGCAGTCCGGGACAGGGCACCCAGCCCCAGCATTTT. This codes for CASSPGQGTQPQHF.

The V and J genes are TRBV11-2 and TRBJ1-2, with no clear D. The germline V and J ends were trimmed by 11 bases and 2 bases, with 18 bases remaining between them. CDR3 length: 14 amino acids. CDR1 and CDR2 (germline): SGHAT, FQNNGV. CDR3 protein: CAANAGAGNYGYTF. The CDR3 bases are TGTGCCGCCAATGCCGGTGCGGGGAACTATGGCTACACCTTC.

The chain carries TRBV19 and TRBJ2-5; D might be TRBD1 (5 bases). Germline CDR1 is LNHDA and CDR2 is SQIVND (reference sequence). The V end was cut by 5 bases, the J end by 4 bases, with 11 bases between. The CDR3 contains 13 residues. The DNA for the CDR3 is TGTGCCAGTAGTTTTAGTAGGGGAGAGACCCAGTACTTC. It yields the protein CASSFSRGETQYF.